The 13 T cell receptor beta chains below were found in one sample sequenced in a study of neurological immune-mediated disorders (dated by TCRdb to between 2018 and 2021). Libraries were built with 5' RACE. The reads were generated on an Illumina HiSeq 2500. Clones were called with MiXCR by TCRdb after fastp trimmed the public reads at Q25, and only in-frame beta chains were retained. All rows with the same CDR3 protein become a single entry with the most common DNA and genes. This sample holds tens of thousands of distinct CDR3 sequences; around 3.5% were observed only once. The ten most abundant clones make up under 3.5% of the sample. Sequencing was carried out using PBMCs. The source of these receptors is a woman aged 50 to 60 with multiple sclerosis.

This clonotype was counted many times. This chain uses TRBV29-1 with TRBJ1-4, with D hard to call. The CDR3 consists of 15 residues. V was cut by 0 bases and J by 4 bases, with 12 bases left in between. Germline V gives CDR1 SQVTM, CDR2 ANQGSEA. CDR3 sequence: CSVEDGGPFNEKLFF. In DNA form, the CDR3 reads TGCAGCGTTGAAGATGGCGGGCCCTTTAATGAAAAACTGTTTTTT.

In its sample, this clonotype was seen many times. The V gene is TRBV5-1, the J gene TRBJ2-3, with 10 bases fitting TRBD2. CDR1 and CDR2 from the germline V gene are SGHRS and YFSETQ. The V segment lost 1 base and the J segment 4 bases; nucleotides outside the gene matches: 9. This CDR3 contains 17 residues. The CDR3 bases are TGCGCCAGCAGCTTGAGACCTTTAGCGGGGGGCTCAGATACGCAGTATTTT. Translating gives CASSLRPLAGGSDTQYF.

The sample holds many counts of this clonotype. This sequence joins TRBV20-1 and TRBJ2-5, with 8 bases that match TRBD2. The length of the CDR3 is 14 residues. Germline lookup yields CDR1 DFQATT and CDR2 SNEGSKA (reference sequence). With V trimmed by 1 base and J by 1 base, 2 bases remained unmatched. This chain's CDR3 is CSARVAGLQETQYF. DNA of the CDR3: TGCAGTGCTAGAGTAGCGGGGCTCCAAGAGACCCAGTACTTC.

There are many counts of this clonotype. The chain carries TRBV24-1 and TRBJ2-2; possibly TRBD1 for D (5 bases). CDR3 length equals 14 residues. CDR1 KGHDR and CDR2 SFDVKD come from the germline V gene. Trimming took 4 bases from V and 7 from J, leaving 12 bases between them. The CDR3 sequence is CATSEGAHIGELFF. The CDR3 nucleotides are TGTGCCACCAGTGAAGGGGCGCATATCGGGGAGCTGTTTTTT.

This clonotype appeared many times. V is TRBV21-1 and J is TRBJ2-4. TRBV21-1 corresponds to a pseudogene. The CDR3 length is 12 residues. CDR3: CASSKVRDYQYF. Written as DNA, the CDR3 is TGTGCCAGCAGCAAAGTTAGGGATTATCAGTACTTC.

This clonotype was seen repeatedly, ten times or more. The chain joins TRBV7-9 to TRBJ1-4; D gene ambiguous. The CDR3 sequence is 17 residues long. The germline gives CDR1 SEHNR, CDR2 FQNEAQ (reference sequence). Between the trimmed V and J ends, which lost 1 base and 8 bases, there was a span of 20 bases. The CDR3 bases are TGTGCCAGCAGCTTAGGGGTGACCGCTTTTCTGGGCGAAAAACTGTTTTTT. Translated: CASSLGVTAFLGEKLFF.

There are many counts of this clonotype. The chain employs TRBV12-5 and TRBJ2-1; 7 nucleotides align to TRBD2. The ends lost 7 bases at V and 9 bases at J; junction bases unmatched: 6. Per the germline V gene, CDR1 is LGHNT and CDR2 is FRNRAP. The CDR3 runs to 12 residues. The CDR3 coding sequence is TGTGCTAGTGCCCCAGCGGGGTTTGAGCAGTTCTTC. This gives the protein CASAPAGFEQFF.

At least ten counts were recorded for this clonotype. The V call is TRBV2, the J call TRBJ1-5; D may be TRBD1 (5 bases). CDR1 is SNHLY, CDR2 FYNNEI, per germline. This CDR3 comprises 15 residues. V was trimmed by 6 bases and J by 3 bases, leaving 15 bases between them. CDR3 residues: CASSFWGGDNQPQHF. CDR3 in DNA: TGTGCCAGCAGCTTCTGGGGAGGGGACAATCAGCCCCAGCATTTT. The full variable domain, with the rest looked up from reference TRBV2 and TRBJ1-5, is EPEVTQTPSHQVTQMGQEVILRCVPISNHLYFYWYRQILGQKVEFLVSFYNNEISEKSEIFDDQFSVERPDGSNFTLKIRSTKLEDSAMYFCASSFWGGDNQPQHFGDGTRLSIL.

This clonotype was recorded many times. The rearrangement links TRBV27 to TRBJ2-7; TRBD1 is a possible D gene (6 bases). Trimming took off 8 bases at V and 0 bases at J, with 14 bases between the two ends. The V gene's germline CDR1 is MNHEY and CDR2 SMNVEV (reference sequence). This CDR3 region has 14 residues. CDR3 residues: CASGETGSSYEQYF. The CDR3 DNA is TGTGCCAGCGGCGAAACAGGGTCCTCCTACGAGCAGTACTTC.

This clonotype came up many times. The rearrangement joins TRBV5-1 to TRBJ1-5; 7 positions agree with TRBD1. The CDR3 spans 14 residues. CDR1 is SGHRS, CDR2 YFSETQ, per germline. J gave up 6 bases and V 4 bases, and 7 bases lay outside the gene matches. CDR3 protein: CASSQGGAGQPQHF. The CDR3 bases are TGCGCCAGCAGCCAAGGGGGCGCAGGTCAGCCCCAGCATTTT.

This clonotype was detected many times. The CDR3 is CSASAQRAGVYNEQFF. CDR3 bases: TGCAGTGCTAGTGCCCAAAGGGCGGGTGTATACAATGAGCAGTTCTTC. The chain has TRBV20-1 and TRBJ2-1, with D possibly being TRBD2 (5 bases). V lost 3 bases, J lost 4 bases, and 19 bases lay in between. CDR3 length: 16 amino acids. Germline V gene lookup returns CDR1 DFQATT and CDR2 SNEGSKA (reference sequence).

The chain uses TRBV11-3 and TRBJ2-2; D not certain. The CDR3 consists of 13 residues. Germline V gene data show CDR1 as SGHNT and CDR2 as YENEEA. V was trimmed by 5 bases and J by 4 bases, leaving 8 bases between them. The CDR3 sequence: CASSPLTTGELFF. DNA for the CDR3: TGTGCCAGCAGCCCGCTGACCACCGGGGAGCTGTTTTTT.

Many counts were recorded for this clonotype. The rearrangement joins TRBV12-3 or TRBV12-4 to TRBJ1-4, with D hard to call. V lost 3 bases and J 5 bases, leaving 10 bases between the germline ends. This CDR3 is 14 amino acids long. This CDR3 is CASSFILGNEKLFF. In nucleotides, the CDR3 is TGTGCCAGCAGTTTCATTTTAGGCAATGAAAAACTGTTTTTT.